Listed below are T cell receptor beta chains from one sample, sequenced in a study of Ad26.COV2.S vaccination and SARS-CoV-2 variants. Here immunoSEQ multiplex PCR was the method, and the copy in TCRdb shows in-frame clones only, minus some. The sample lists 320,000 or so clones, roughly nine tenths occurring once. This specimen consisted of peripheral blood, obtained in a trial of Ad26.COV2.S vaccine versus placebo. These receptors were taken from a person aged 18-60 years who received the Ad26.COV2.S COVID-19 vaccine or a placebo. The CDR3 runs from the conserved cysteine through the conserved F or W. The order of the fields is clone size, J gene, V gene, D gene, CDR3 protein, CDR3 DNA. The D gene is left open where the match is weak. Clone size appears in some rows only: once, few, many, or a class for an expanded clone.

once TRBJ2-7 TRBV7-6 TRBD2 CASSDAGVNEQYF TGTGCCAGCAGCGACGCGGGGGTGAACGAGCAGTACTTC
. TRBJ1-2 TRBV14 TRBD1 CASSPQGQGNGYTF TGTGCCAGCAGCCCCCAGGGACAGGGAAATGGCTACACCTTC
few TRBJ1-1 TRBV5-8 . CASSLEEYTEAFF TGTGCCAGCAGCTTGGAAGAGTACACTGAAGCTTTCTTT
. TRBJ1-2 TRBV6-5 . CASSYNVRQNYGYTF TGTGCCAGCAGTTATAATGTTCGGCAAAACTATGGCTACACCTTC
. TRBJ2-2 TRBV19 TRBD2 CASSIFRARTSGTGELFF TGTGCCAGTTCTATATTCAGGGCTAGGACTAGCGGTACCGGGGAGCTGTTTTTT
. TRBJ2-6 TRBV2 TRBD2 CASTLAANVLTF TGTGCCAGCACGCTAGCGGCAAACGTCCTGACTTTC
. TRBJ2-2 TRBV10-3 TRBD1 CAISPRQGWDTGELFF TGTGCCATCAGCCCTAGACAGGGATGGGACACCGGGGAGCTGTTTTTT
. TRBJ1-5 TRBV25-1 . CASSEVSGRSAQHF TGTGCCAGCAGTGAAGTCAGTGGTCGATCGGCCCAGCATTTT
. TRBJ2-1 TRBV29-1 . CSVDKEAISYNEQFF TGCAGCGTTGACAAGGAAGCAATCTCCTACAATGAGCAGTTCTTC
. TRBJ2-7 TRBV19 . CASSHTGSSYEQYF TGTGCCAGTAGCCATACAGGAAGCTCCTACGAGCAGTACTTC
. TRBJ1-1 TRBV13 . CASSSSQERDTEAFF TGTGCCAGCAGCTCCTCACAGGAGCGCGACACTGAAGCTTTCTTT
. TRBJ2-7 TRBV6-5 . CASSPGLHEQYF TGTGCCAGCAGCCCGGGACTCCACGAGCAGTACTTC
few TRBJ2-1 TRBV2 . CASSEAADYLNEQFF TGTGCCAGCAGTGAAGCAGCGGACTACCTCAATGAGCAGTTCTTC
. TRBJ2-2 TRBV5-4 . CASSKEAGAAMETGELFF TGTGCCAGCAGCAAGGAGGCAGGGGCCGCTATGGAGACCGGGGAGCTGTTTTTT
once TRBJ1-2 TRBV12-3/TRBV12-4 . CASSGRLYGYTF TGTGCCAGCAGCGGACGGCTCTATGGCTACACCTTC
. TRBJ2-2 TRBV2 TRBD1 CASSEQGANTGELFF TGTGCCAGCAGTGAACAGGGGGCTAACACCGGGGAGCTGTTTTTT
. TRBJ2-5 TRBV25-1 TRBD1 CASGSGDSGNAQETQYF TGTGCCAGCGGAAGTGGGGACAGTGGAAACGCCCAAGAGACCCAGTACTTC
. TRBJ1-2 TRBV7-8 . CASRRDKGNYGYTF TGTGCCAGCAGACGGGACAAGGGCAACTATGGCTACACCTTC
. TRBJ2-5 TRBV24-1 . CATSDPGRTETQYF TGTGCCACCAGTGATCCCGGGCGCACGGAGACCCAGTACTTC
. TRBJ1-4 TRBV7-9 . CASSFGSATNEKLFF TGTGCCAGCAGCTTTGGCAGTGCAACTAATGAAAAACTGTTTTTT
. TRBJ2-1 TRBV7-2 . CASSLSGWAYNEQFF TGTGCCAGCAGCCTAAGCGGGTGGGCCTACAATGAGCAGTTCTTC
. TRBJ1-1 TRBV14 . CASSQDSYQAFF TGTGCCAGCAGCCAAGATAGCTACCAAGCTTTCTTT
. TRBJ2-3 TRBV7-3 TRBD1 CASSLTRPGQGTTDTQYF TGTGCCAGCAGCTTAACACGACCGGGACAGGGGACAACAGATACGCAGTATTTT
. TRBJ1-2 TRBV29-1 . CSVDRSNYGYTF TGCAGCGTTGACAGGTCAAACTATGGCTACACCTTC
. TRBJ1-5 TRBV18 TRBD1 CASSPAQGAQPQHF TGTGCCAGCTCACCCGCACAGGGGGCTCAGCCCCAGCATTTT
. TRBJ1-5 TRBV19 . CASSSHKIGGGMGQPQHF TGTGCCAGTAGTTCCCACAAAATTGGCGGGGGTATGGGTCAGCCCCAGCATTTT
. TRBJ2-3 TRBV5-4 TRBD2 CASSPRTSGADTQYF TGTGCCAGCAGCCCTAGGACTAGCGGGGCAGATACGCAGTATTTT
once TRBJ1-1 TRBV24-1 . CATSDLRQPSLVNTEAFF TGTGCCACCAGTGATTTACGACAGCCCAGCTTAGTGAACACTGAAGCTTTCTTT
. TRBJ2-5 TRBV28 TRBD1 CASSLSTGSQETQYF TGTGCCAGCAGTTTGTCGACAGGGTCACAAGAGACCCAGTACTTC
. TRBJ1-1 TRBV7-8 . CASSSSVLNTEAFF TGTGCCAGCAGCTCGTCTGTTTTGAACACTGAAGCTTTCTTT
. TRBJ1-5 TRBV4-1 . CASSQQGNLRDQPQHF TGCGCCAGCAGCCAACAAGGGAATTTACGGGATCAGCCCCAGCATTTT
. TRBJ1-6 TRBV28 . CASSFILGYNSPLHF TGTGCCAGCAGTTTTATCCTAGGGTATAATTCACCCCTCCACTTT
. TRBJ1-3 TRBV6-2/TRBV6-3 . CASSYSPSGNTIYF TGTGCCAGCAGTTACTCTCCGTCTGGAAACACCATATATTTT
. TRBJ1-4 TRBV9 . CASSVRAVLNEKLFF TGTGCCAGCAGCGTGAGGGCAGTTCTCAATGAAAAACTGTTTTTT
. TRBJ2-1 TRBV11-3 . CASSSWEQGRDEQFF TGTGCCAGCAGCTCATGGGAGCAGGGACGCGATGAGCAGTTCTTC
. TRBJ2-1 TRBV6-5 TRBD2 CASSPQPTSGWQFF TGTGCCAGCAGTCCCCAACCGACTAGCGGGTGGCAGTTCTTC
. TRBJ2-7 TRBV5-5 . CASSPTPSSYEQYF TGTGCCAGCAGCCCGACTCCCAGCTCCTACGAGCAGTACTTC
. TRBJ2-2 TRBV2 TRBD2 CASSGTSGFDWELFF TGTGCCAGCAGTGGGACTAGCGGGTTTGATTGGGAGCTGTTTTTT
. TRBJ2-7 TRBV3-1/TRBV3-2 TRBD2 CASSPRTSGGLYEQYF TGTGCCAGCAGCCCGCGGACTAGCGGGGGACTTTACGAGCAGTACTTC
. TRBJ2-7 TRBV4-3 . CASSQETLPDYEQYF TGCGCCAGCAGCCAAGAAACCCTACCTGACTACGAGCAGTACTTC
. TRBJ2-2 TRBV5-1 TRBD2 CASSLLASGGPYAGELFF TGCGCCAGCAGCTTGTTGGCAAGCGGGGGACCGTACGCCGGGGAGCTGTTTTTT
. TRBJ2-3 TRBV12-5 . CASGLPLGSGTQYF TGTGCTAGTGGTTTGCCACTCGGATCCGGTACGCAGTATTTT